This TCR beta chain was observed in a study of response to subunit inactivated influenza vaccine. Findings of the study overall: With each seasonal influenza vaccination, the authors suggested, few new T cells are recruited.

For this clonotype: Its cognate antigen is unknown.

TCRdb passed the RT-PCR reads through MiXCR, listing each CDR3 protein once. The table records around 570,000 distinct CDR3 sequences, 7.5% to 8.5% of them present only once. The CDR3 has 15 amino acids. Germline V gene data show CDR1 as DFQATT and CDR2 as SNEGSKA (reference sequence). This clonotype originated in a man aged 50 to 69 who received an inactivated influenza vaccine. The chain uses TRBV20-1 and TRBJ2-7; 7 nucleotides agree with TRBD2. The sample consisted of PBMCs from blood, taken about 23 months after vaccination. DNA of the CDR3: TGCTGCCGGGGCGTGGCTCGCGGGAGTATATTCGAGCAGTACTTC. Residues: CCRGVARGSIFEQYF.